Below are 9 T cell receptor beta chains sequenced from a single sample in a study of graft-versus-host responses after intestinal transplantation. The table came from immunoSEQ multiplex PCR; TCRdb's copy has only in-frame clones and leaves some out. The top ten clones hold roughly 5.5% of a sample with some 16,000 clones, 88% of them seen once. This material consisted of PBMCs, taken 110 days after intestinal transplant. The receptors come from a human patient who received an intestinal transplant, so some T cells may come from the graft donor.

This sequence joins TRBV15 and TRBJ2-2; 12 positions agree with TRBD1. The V gene end was trimmed by 8 bases and the J gene end by 4 bases; junction bases not matched to a gene: 8. Germline-derived CDR1 and CDR2 are LNHNV and YYDKDF (reference sequence). The CDR3 length is 16 residues. Here the CDR3 reads CATQGQGAGSTGELFF. The CDR3 bases are TGTGCCACCCAGGGACAGGGGGCAGGGTCCACCGGGGAGCTGTTTTTT.

The rearrangement links TRBV7-8 to TRBJ2-4; tentative D call: TRBD1 (5 bases). The V gene lost 8 bases and the J gene lost 0 bases, with 8 bases spanning the gap. From germline, CDR1 is SGHVS and CDR2 FQNEAQ. This CDR3 has 13 residues. CDR3 sequence (DNA): TGTGCCAGCGGACAAGTAGCCAAAAACATTCAGTACTTC. It encodes CASGQVAKNIQYF.

The chain employs TRBV5-1 and TRBJ1-3; 7 bases line up with TRBD1. V was clipped by 4 bases and J by 7 bases; unmatched bases: 8. CDR3 length: 14 residues. Germline-derived CDR1 and CDR2 are SGHRS and YFSETQ. CDR3 DNA: TGCGCCAGCAGCCCCTGGTCAGGGGGGAACACCATATATTTT. Its protein is CASSPWSGGNTIYF.

The chain employs TRBV4-1 and TRBJ2-7; 14 bases line up with TRBD2. J was trimmed by 5 bases and V by 5 bases; bases with no gene match: 2. Germline V gives CDR1 MGHRA, CDR2 YSYEKL. The length of the CDR3 is 14 residues. Here the CDR3 DNA reads TGCGCCAGCAGCGCGGGACTAGCGGGAGACGAGCAGTACTTC. Residues: CASSAGLAGDEQYF.

The chain joins TRBV5-1 to TRBJ2-2; 7 nucleotides line up with TRBD1. The V segment lost 5 bases and the J segment 1 base; nucleotides outside the gene matches: 2. The CDR3 totals 14 residues. Germline CDR1 is SGHRS and CDR2 is YFSETQ. The CDR3 bases are TGCGCCAGCAGACGGACAGGGAACACCGGGGAGCTGTTTTTT. This encodes CASRRTGNTGELFF.

J is TRBJ1-5 and V is TRBV28; D gene uncertain. The V and J ends lost 3 bases and 6 bases respectively, with 15 bases between them. The germline V gene has CDR1 MDHEN and CDR2 SYDVKM. The CDR3 is 15 residues long. The CDR3: CASSFVGPPPQPQHF. DNA for the CDR3: TGTGCCAGCAGTTTTGTAGGGCCTCCCCCTCAGCCCCAGCATTTT.

V and J are TRBV4-2 and TRBJ2-1, with 12 bases identical to TRBD2. The V gene end was trimmed by 4 bases and the J gene end by 8 bases; junction bases not matched to a gene: 6. Germline V gene lookup returns CDR1 LGHNA and CDR2 YNFKEQ. CDR3 length equals 15 residues. The CDR3 DNA sequence: TGTGCCAGCAGCCCCGGACTAGCGGGATATGATGAGCAGTTCTTC. Encoded protein: CASSPGLAGYDEQFF.

CDR3 nucleotide sequence: TGTGCCAGCAGCCAAGAGTCAGCGGGAGGATCCTACGAGCAGTACTTC. Translation gives CASSQESAGGSYEQYF. This sequence joins TRBV4-2 and TRBJ2-7; 9 bases match TRBD2. CDR1 and CDR2 from the germline V gene are LGHNA and YNFKEQ. The CDR3 length is 16 residues. V lost 0 bases, J lost 1 base, and 4 bases stayed unmatched.

The chain carries TRBV5-1 and TRBJ1-1; TRBD1 aligns across 9 bases. The CDR3 contains 14 residues. Germline lookup yields CDR1 SGHRS and CDR2 YFSETQ. The V gene end was trimmed by 4 bases and the J gene end by 2 bases; junction bases not matched to a gene: 3. The CDR3 loop is CASSVDRGNTEAFF. DNA of the CDR3: TGCGCCAGCAGCGTGGACAGGGGTAACACTGAAGCTTTCTTT.